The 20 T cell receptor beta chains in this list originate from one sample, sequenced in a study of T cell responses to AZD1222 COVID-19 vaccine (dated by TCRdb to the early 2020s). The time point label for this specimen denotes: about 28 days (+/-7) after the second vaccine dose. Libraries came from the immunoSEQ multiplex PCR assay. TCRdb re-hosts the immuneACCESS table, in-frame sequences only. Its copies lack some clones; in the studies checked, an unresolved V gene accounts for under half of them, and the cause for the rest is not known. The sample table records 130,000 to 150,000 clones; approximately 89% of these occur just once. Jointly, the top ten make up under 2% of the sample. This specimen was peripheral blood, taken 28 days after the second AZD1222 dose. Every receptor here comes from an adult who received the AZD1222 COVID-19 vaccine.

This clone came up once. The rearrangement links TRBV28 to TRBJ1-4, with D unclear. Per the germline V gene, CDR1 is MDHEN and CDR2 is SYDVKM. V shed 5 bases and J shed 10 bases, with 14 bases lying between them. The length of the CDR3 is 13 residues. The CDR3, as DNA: TGTGCCAGCAGTCCCCGGACCCGGGGAAAACTGTTTTTT. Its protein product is CASSPRTRGKLFF. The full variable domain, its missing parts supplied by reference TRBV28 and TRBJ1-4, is DVKVTQSSRYLVKRTGEKVFLECVQDMDHENMFWYRQDPGLGLRLIYFSYDVKMKEKGDIPEGYSVSREKKERFSLILESASTNQTSMYLCASSPRTRGKLFFGSGTQLSVL.

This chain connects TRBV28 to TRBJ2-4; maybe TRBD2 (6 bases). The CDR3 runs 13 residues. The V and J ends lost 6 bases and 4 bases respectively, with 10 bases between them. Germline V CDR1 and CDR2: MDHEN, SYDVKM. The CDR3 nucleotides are TGTGCCAGCAGCAGCGGGCAGAAAAACATTCAGTACTTC. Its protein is CASSSGQKNIQYF.

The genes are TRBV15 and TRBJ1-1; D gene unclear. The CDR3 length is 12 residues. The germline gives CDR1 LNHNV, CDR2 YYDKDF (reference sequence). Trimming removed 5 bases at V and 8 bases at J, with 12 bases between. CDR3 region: CATSGPRIEAFF. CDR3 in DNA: TGTGCCACCAGCGGGCCTAGAATAGAAGCTTTCTTT.

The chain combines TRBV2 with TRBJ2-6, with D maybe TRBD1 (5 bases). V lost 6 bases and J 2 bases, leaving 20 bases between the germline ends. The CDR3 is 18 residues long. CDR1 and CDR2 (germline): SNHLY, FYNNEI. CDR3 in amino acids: CASSLMVQGLAGANVLTF. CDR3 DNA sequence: TGTGCCAGCAGCCTAATGGTGCAGGGCCTAGCTGGGGCCAACGTCCTGACTTTC.

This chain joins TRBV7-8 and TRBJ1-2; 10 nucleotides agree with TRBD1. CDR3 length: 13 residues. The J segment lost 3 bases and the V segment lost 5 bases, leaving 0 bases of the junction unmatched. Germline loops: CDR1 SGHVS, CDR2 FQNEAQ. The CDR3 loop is CASSGQGDYGYTF. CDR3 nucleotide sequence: TGTGCCAGCAGCGGACAGGGGGACTATGGCTACACCTTC. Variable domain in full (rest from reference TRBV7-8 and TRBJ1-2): GAGVSQSPRYKVAKRGQDVALRCDPISGHVSLFWYQQALGQGPEFLTYFQNEAQLDKSGLPSDRFFAERPEGSVSTLKIQRTQQEDSAVYLCASSGQGDYGYTFGSGTRLTVV.

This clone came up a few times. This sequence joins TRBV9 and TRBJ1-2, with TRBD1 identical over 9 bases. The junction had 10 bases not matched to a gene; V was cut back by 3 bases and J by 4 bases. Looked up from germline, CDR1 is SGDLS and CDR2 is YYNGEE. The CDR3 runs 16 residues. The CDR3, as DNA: TGTGCCAGCAGCGCGGGGACAGGGAGGGAGTTCTATGGCTACACCTTC. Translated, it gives CASSAGTGREFYGYTF.

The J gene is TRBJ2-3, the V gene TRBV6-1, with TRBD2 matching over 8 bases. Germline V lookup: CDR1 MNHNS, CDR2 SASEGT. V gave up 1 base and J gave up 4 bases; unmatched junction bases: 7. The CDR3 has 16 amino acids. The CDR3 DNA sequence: TGTGCCAGCAGTGAAGAGGTGGGACTAGGGGCAGATACGCAGTATTTT. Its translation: CASSEEVGLGADTQYF.

CDR3 in DNA: TGTGCCAGCAGTGTATCCGGGACAGTTTACGAGCAGTACTTC. Encoded protein: CASSVSGTVYEQYF. This chain uses TRBV6-2 or TRBV6-3 with TRBJ2-7; the match to TRBD1 covers 7 bases. The CDR3 has 14 amino acids. V trimming: 5 bases; J trimming: 4 bases; junction bases outside the gene matches: 8. Germline V gene lookup returns CDR1 MNHEY and CDR2 SVGEGT.

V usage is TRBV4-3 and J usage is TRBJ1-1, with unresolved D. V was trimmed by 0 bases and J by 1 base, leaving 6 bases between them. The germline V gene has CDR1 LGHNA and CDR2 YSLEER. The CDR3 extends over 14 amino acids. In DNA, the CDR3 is TGCGCCAGCAGCCAAGACGGGAGGAACACTGAAGCTTTCTTT. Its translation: CASSQDGRNTEAFF.

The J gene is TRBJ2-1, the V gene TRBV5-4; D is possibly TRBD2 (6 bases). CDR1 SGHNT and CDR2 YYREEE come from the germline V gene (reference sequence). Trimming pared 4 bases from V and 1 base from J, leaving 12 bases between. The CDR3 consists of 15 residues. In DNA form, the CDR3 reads TGTGCCAGCAGCCAACTAGCTCCATCCTACAATGAGCAGTTCTTC. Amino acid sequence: CASSQLAPSYNEQFF.

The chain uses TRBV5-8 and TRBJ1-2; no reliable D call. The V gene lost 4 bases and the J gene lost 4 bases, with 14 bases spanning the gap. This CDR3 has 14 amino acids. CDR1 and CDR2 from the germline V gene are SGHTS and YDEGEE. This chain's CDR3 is CASSIRTGFYGYTF. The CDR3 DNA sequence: TGTGCCAGCAGCATACGAACGGGTTTCTATGGCTACACCTTC.

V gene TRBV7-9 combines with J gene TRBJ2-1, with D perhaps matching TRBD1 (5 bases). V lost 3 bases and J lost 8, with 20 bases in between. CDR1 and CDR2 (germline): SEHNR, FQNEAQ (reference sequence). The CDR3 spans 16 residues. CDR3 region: CASSLSRGQFRDEQFF. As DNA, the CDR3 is TGTGCCAGCAGCTTGAGTAGGGGCCAATTTAGGGATGAGCAGTTCTTC.

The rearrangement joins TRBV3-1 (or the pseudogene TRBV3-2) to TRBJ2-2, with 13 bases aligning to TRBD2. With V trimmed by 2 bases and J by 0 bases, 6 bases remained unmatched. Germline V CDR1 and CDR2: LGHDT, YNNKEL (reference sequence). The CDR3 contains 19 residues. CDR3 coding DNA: TGTGCCAGCAGCCAACCACCGGGACTAGCGGGGACGAACACCGGGGAGCTGTTTTTT. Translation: CASSQPPGLAGTNTGELFF.

Here the CDR3 reads CASSEWGLLGTEAFF. DNA of the CDR3: TGTGCCAGCAGTGAATGGGGCCTCCTCGGCACTGAAGCTTTCTTT. The rearrangement uses TRBV25-1 and TRBJ1-1; D is perhaps TRBD1 (5 bases). Per germline, CDR1 MGHDK and CDR2 SYGVNS. CDR3 length equals 15 residues. The V gene lost 1 base and the J gene lost 4 bases, with 13 bases spanning the gap. Variable domain in full (rest from reference TRBV25-1 and TRBJ1-1): EADIYQTPRYLVIGTGKKITLECSQTMGHDKMYWYQQDPGMELHLIHYSYGVNSTEKGDLSSESTVSRIRTEHFPLTLESARPSHTSQYLCASSEWGLLGTEAFFGQGTRLTVV.

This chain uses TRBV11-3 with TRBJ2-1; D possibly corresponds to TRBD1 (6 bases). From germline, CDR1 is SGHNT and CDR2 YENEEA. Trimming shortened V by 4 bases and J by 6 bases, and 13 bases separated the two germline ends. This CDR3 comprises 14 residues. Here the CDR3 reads CASSSQVGGNEQFF. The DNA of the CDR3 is TGTGCCAGCAGCTCCCAGGTAGGGGGCAATGAGCAGTTCTTC.

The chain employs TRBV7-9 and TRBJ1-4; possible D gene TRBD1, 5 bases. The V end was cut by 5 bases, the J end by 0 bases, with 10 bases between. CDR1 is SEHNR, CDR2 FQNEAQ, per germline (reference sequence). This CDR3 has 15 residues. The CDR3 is CASSLPGATNEKLFF. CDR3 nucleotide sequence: TGTGCCAGCAGCCTACCGGGGGCAACTAATGAAAAACTGTTTTTT.

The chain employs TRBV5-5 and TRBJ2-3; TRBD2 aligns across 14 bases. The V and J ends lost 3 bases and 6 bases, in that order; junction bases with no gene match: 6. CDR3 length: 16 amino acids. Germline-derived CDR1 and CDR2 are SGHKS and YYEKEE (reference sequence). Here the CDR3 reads CASSWGTSGSIDTQYF. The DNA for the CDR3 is TGTGCCAGCAGCTGGGGGACTAGCGGGAGTATCGATACGCAGTATTTT.

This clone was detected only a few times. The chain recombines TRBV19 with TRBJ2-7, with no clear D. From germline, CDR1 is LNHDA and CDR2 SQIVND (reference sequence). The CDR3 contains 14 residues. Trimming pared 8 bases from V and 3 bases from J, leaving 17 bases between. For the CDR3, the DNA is TGTGCCAGTTCCAGGCAAGGGTGGGGCTACGAGCAGTACTTC. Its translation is CASSRQGWGYEQYF.

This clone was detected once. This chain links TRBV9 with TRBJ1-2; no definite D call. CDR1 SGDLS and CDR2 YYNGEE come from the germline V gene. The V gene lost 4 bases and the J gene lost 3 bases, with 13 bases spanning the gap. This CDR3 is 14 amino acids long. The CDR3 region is CASSPEEGHYGYTF. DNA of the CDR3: TGTGCCAGCAGCCCCGAGGAGGGTCACTATGGCTACACCTTC.

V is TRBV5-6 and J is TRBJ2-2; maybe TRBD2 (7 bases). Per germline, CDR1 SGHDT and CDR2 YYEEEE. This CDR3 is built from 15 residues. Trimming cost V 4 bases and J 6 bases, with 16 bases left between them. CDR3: CASSPEGGGAGELFF. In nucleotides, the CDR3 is TGTGCCAGCAGCCCCGAGGGAGGGGGTGCCGGGGAGCTGTTTTTT.